This record covers a single T cell receptor (beta chain). Its antigen is not known. One junction end does not reproduce the germline sequence, and a read error may be involved. Measured with immunoSEQ multiplex PCR; TCRdb has only the in-frame clones, and not every one. The table shows about 16,000 clones, with 60% to 80% occurring only once. Germline V lookup: CDR1 SSHAT, CDR2 FNYEAQ (reference sequence). CDR3 size: 13 residues. These data come from a study of somatic mutations in cytotoxic T cells in rheumatoid arthritis. Overall study findings and caveats: Clonality measured in CD8+ T cells did not differ significantly between rheumatoid arthritis patients and age-matched healthy controls. With age, CD8+ clonality increased in rheumatoid arthritis patients, whereas no such increase appeared in healthy controls.

This sequence joins TRBV7-7 and TRBJ2-7; no definite D call. This TCR came from an adult with rheumatoid arthritis. The sequenced sample consisted of CD8+ T cells sorted from blood. DNA of the CDR3: TGTGCTAGCAGCTTAGGAGATCCCTGCGAGCAGTACTTC. This gives the protein CASSLGDPCEQYF.